The rows below give T cell receptor beta chains drawn from one sample of a study of Graves' ophthalmopathy and Graves' hyperthyroidism. Each CDR3 protein gets one entry after TCRdb re-called the multiplex PCR reads with MiXCR. The sample records approximately 330,000 distinct CDR3 sequences, roughly a sixth being singletons. Source material: peripheral blood. These receptors were obtained from an adult man with Graves' ophthalmopathy. The CDR3 runs from the conserved cysteine through the conserved F or W. The order of the fields is clone size, J gene, D gene, V gene, CDR3 DNA, CDR3 protein. The D gene is left open where the match is weak. The size entry is marked missing in some rows and otherwise reads once, few, many or a size class.

NA,TRBJ2-7,NA,TRBV7-2,TGTGCCAGCAGCTCCCTCCCCTTTCCCGAGCAGTACTTC,CASSSLPFPEQYF
few,TRBJ2-5,NA,TRBV24-1,TGTGCCACCAGTGGAGGGCATCAGGTTTCGGAGACCCAGTACTTC,CATSGGHQVSETQYF
many,TRBJ2-7,NA,TRBV7-8,TGTGCCAGCAGCCCGGGCGCGACCTACGAGCAGTACTTC,CASSPGATYEQYF
many,TRBJ1-2,NA,TRBV7-2,TGTGCCAGCAGCTTAGATTTCAGTCGGTATGGCTACACCTTC,CASSLDFSRYGYTF
many,TRBJ2-7,TRBD2,TRBV10-3,TGTGCCGATCACGCAGCGGGAGGACGACTTTTACCTTACGAGCAGTACTTC,CADHAAGGRLLPYEQYF
many,TRBJ1-1,NA,TRBV29-1,TGCAGCTTTGCAGGCGGGAACACTGAAGCTTTCTTT,CSFAGGNTEAFF
NA,TRBJ2-5,NA,TRBV20-1,TGCAGTGCTAGAGATGTGGCGGGCTTCCAAGAGACCCAGTACTTC,CSARDVAGFQETQYF
few,TRBJ1-1,NA,TRBV20-1,TGCAGTGCTAGCCCTGCAGGCGTAAGGTCCACTGAAGCTTTCTTT,CSASPAGVRSTEAFF
many,TRBJ2-5,NA,TRBV12-3/TRBV12-4,TGTGCCAGCAGTAACAGGGATCGGGAGACCCAGTACTTC,CASSNRDRETQYF
many,TRBJ2-5,TRBD2,TRBV6-1,TGTGCCAGCAATAGACTAGCGGAGCAAGAGACCCAGTACTTC,CASNRLAEQETQYF
many,TRBJ1-6,NA,TRBV18,TGTGCCAGCTCACCACGGAGCGAGGGCCCTAATTCACCCCTCCACTTT,CASSPRSEGPNSPLHF
many,TRBJ1-6,NA,TRBV20-1,TGCAGTGCTAGATCGGGGAGCTCGTATAATTCACCCCTCCACTTT,CSARSGSSYNSPLHF
few,TRBJ2-2,NA,TRBV5-1,TGCGCCAGCAGCTCCACCCCGGACGCCGCGCACACCGGGGAGCTGTTTTTT,CASSSTPDAAHTGELFF
many,TRBJ2-2,NA,TRBV6-1,TGTGCCAGCAGTCGCACCCCCGGGGAGCTGTTTTTT,CASSRTPGELFF
many,TRBJ2-7,NA,TRBV5-5,TGTGCCAGCAGCCCGATACTCCACGGAGACCCCTACGAGCAGTACTTC,CASSPILHGDPYEQYF
NA,TRBJ2-7,TRBD1,TRBV7-2,TGTGCCAGCAGCCGGACAGGGGAGGACGAGCAGTACTTC,CASSRTGEDEQYF
many,TRBJ1-5,TRBD1,TRBV20-1,TGCAGTGCAGTAGGACAGGGCGATCAGCCCCAGCATTTT,CSAVGQGDQPQHF
many,TRBJ2-5,TRBD1,TRBV25-1,TGTGCCAGCGCAGGGGGCATACGAGAGACCCAGTACTTC,CASAGGIRETQYF
many,TRBJ2-5,NA,TRBV9,TGTGCCAGCAGCGCCACGGGGTACCAAGAGACCCAGTACTTC,CASSATGYQETQYF
many,TRBJ2-7,NA,TRBV19,TGTGCCAGTAGTCCGCAGATAGGGTACGAGCAGTACTTC,CASSPQIGYEQYF
many,TRBJ2-7,TRBD2,TRBV11-2,TGTGCCAGCAGCTTCGGAGCTGCGGGACTAGCTGTATACGAGCAGTACTTC,CASSFGAAGLAVYEQYF
many,TRBJ2-7,NA,TRBV7-9,TGTGCCAGCAGTTTTGAGGGGACTTTTCACTACGAGCAGTACTTC,CASSFEGTFHYEQYF
few,TRBJ1-1,NA,TRBV19,TGTGCCAGTAGTGTCCGTCGGCTTGGGGAATCGAACACTGAAGCTTTCTTT,CASSVRRLGESNTEAFF
NA,TRBJ1-1,NA,TRBV9,TGTGCCAGCAGCGTAGGCCCTCGAGGGAACACTGAAGCTTTCTTT,CASSVGPRGNTEAFF
NA,TRBJ1-1,TRBD1,TRBV27,TGTGCCAGCAGTTTAACAAGACAGGGGGCGGGCACTGAAGCTTTCTTT,CASSLTRQGAGTEAFF
many,TRBJ1-2,NA,TRBV7-9,TGTGCCGGCAGCTTAGAGACGTATGGCTACACCTTC,CAGSLETYGYTF
many,TRBJ2-7,NA,TRBV29-1,TGCAGCGTTGAGTCAGGCAGCTACTCCTACGAGCAGTACTTC,CSVESGSYSYEQYF
NA,TRBJ1-1,NA,TRBV14,TGTGCCAGCAGCAGACGGACAGACGTAAGAGAAGCTTTCTTT,CASSRRTDVREAFF
many,TRBJ2-7,TRBD2,TRBV6-4,TGTGCCAGGAGACCCCGGTGCGGGAGGGCTGGGGAGCAGTACTTC,CARRPRCGRAGEQYF
many,TRBJ1-1,NA,TRBV20-1,TGCAGTGCTAGTAGTCCGGGGAACACTGAAGCTTTCTTT,CSASSPGNTEAFF
NA,TRBJ2-7,TRBD1,TRBV6-1,TGTGCCAGCATCCGCCAAGGGACAGGGCTCCACGAGCAGTACTTC,CASIRQGTGLHEQYF